This is a list of T cell receptor beta chains from one sample in a study of blood T cells in healthy people across ages. TCRdb re-called the 5' RACE reads with MiXCR, one entry per CDR3 protein. The data contain almost 1 million distinct CDR3 sequences, about 53% of them seen just once; the ten biggest clones take up about 22%. The source material was blood. These receptors all come from a woman in her sixties or seventies in good health. Both conserved end residues are part of each CDR3. The order of the fields is CDR3 length, J gene, clone size, V gene, D gene, CDR3 protein, CDR3 DNA. A D gene is named only where the DNA matches it firmly. Clone size appears in some rows only: once, few, many, or a class for an expanded clone.

>14|TRBJ2-5|.|TRBV28|TRBD2
CASTYSGRGETQYF
TGTGCCAGCACCTATAGCGGGAGGGGAGAGACCCAGTACTTC
>20|TRBJ1-4|.|TRBV4-2|.
CASSQDRQVYEIGDGEKLFF
TGTGCCAGCAGCCAAGACCGACAGGTGTATGAGATCGGCGACGGTGAAAAACTGTTTTTT
>14|TRBJ2-7|few|TRBV27|.
CASSSRGTTYEQYF
TGTGCCAGCAGTTCTCGGGGGACAACCTACGAGCAGTACTTC
>14|TRBJ2-3|.|TRBV5-1|.
CASTRDWGTDTQYF
TGCGCCAGCACCCGGGACTGGGGCACAGATACGCAGTATTTT
>15|TRBJ2-1|.|TRBV7-6|.
CASSFLLSSYNEQFF
TGTGCCAGCAGCTTTTTACTTAGCTCCTACAATGAGCAGTTCTTC
>15|TRBJ2-1|.|TRBV28|.
CASSLSFLSYNEQFF
TGTGCCAGCAGTTTAAGCTTCCTCTCCTACAATGAGCAGTTCTTC
>15|TRBJ2-1|few|TRBV29-1|TRBD1
CSGHPTTGPGNEQFF
TGCAGCGGCCATCCCACGACAGGGCCGGGCAATGAGCAGTTCTTC
>16|TRBJ2-7|.|TRBV20-1|.
CSARDSLVSGFGEQYF
TGCAGTGCTAGAGATTCCTTGGTCTCGGGGTTTGGCGAGCAGTACTTC
>12|TRBJ2-5|.|TRBV4-1|.
CASSQPWETQYF
TGCGCCAGCAGCCAACCCTGGGAGACCCAGTACTTC
>17|TRBJ1-2|.|TRBV19|TRBD1
CASSNEGRGTPNYGYTF
TGTGCCAGTAGTAACGAGGGCAGGGGGACCCCTAACTATGGCTACACCTTC
>13|TRBJ1-1|.|TRBV2|.
CASNIRMNTEAFF
TGTGCCAGCAATATAAGAATGAACACTGAAGCTTTCTTT
>16|TRBJ2-7|.|TRBV19|TRBD1
CASKKGQGISSSEQYF
TGTGCCAGTAAAAAGGGACAGGGTATTTCTTCTTCCGAGCAGTACTTC
>13|TRBJ2-7|.|TRBV10-2|.
CASRDPPEGEQYF
TGCGCCAGCAGGGATCCGCCTGAGGGTGAGCAGTACTTC
>14|TRBJ1-1|.|TRBV4-1|.
CASSQPLPNTEAFF
TGCGCCAGCAGCCAACCCCTACCGAACACTGAAGCTTTCTTT
>15|TRBJ2-5|.|TRBV7-9|TRBD1
CASSSGDREQETQYF
TGTGCCAGCAGCTCAGGGGACAGGGAACAAGAGACCCAGTACTTC
>14|TRBJ2-7|few|TRBV20-1|.
CSARAEGVPYEQYF
TGCAGTGCTAGAGCCGAAGGCGTTCCCTACGAGCAGTACTTC
>15|TRBJ2-3|.|TRBV20-1|TRBD2
CSAGPTSASTDTQYF
TGCAGTGCTGGGCCGACTAGCGCGTCCACAGATACGCAGTATTTT
>16|TRBJ2-3|few|TRBV3-1|TRBD2
CASSLSPGLATDTQYF
TGTGCCAGCAGCCTCTCCCCGGGACTAGCCACAGATACGCAGTATTTT
>16|TRBJ2-7|.|TRBV10-3|.
CAISEPMKTPSYEQYF
TGTGCCATCAGTGAACCTATGAAGACACCTTCCTACGAGCAGTACTTC
>15|TRBJ2-7|.|TRBV27|TRBD1
CASSLSRQGTYEQYF
TGTGCCAGCAGTTTATCCAGACAGGGAACCTACGAGCAGTACTTC
>13|TRBJ2-3|few|TRBV11-2|.
CASSLDRPDTQYF
TGTGCCAGCAGCTTAGATCGGCCAGATACGCAGTATTTT
>13|TRBJ2-7|few|TRBV27|TRBD2
CASSLREGCEQYF
TGTGCCAGCAGCCTAAGGGAGGGCTGCGAGCAGTACTTC
>14|TRBJ2-5|.|TRBV6-5|.
CASSWTMGKETQYF
TGTGCCAGCAGTTGGACCATGGGGAAAGAGACCCAGTACTTC
>11|TRBJ2-7|.|TRBV18|.
CASSREGEQYF
TGTGCCAGCTCACGAGAGGGCGAGCAGTACTTC
>14|TRBJ2-3|.|TRBV13|.
CATRNGFSTDTQYF
TGTGCCACCCGCAATGGATTTAGCACAGATACGCAGTATTTT
>12|TRBJ2-5|once|TRBV5-1|.
CASSLGVYGQYF
TGCGCCAGCAGCTTGGGGGTATACGGGCAGTACTTC
>15|TRBJ2-5|.|TRBV5-1|TRBD2
CASSVVAGVQETQYF
TGCGCCAGCAGCGTAGTAGCGGGAGTGCAAGAGACCCAGTACTTC
>14|TRBJ2-3|.|TRBV15|.
CATSRDREGDTQYF
TGTGCCACCAGCAGAGATCGGGAAGGAGATACGCAGTATTTT
>17|TRBJ2-5|.|TRBV20-1|TRBD2
CSARATEAGDFQETQYF
TGCAGTGCTAGAGCTACCGAGGCGGGGGACTTCCAAGAGACCCAGTACTTC
>13|TRBJ2-7|many|TRBV20-1|TRBD2
CSAGGTRDYEQYF
TGCAGTGCCGGGGGGACTAGGGACTACGAGCAGTACTTC
>13|TRBJ2-7|.|TRBV7-9|.
CASSSLDTYEQYF
TGTGCCAGCAGCTCTCTAGATACCTACGAGCAGTACTTC
>16|TRBJ2-1|.|TRBV4-3|.
CASSPQGGSGVYEQFF
TGCGCCAGCAGCCCCCAGGGTGGGAGTGGAGTGTATGAGCAGTTCTTC
>16|TRBJ2-7|few|TRBV4-1|.
CASSQDYFGGTYEQYF
TGCGCCAGCAGCCAAGATTACTTTGGCGGAACCTACGAGCAGTACTTC
>13|TRBJ2-1|.|TRBV27|.
CASSFGQYNEQFF
TGTGCCAGCAGTTTCGGGCAATACAATGAGCAGTTCTTC
>14|TRBJ2-5|few|TRBV29-1|.
CSVEGVWGQETQYF
TGCAGCGTTGAAGGGGTCTGGGGACAAGAGACCCAGTACTTC
>12|TRBJ2-1|few|TRBV29-1|.
CSGQGAYNEQFF
TGCAGCGGGCAGGGAGCTTACAATGAGCAGTTCTTC
>17|TRBJ2-3|.|TRBV7-9|TRBD2
CASSKLAGAPLRDTQYF
TGTGCCAGCAGCAAACTAGCGGGAGCCCCCTTGCGAGATACGCAGTATTTT
>11|TRBJ1-2|once|TRBV29-1|.
CSVSYNRGYTF
TGCAGCGTTAGCTATAATCGGGGCTACACCTTC
>12|TRBJ2-7|few|TRBV20-1|.
CSAGTRSYEQYF
TGCAGTGCGGGTACTAGATCCTACGAGCAGTACTTC
>12|TRBJ2-5|few|TRBV18|.
CASSNTEETQYF
TGTGCCAGCTCAAACACTGAAGAGACCCAGTACTTC
>20|TRBJ2-3|.|TRBV6-1|TRBD2
CASSTAKGLAGVRRTDTQYF
TGTGCCAGCAGTACAGCAAAGGGACTAGCGGGAGTCCGCCGCACAGATACGCAGTATTTT
>14|TRBJ2-5|once|TRBV9|.
CASSQHTGRETQYF
TGTGCCAGCAGCCAACACACAGGGAGGGAGACCCAGTACTTC
>12|TRBJ2-7|few|TRBV20-1|.
CSAVQGSHEQYF
TGCAGTGCTGTCCAGGGAAGTCACGAGCAGTACTTC
>16|TRBJ2-7|few|TRBV11-2|TRBD2
CASSPLKASGLYEQYF
TGTGCCAGCAGCCCCCTTAAGGCTAGCGGACTCTACGAGCAGTACTTC
>12|TRBJ2-7|.|TRBV9|.
CASSGDGDEQYF
TGTGCCAGCAGCGGGGACGGGGACGAGCAGTACTTC